The 15 T cell receptor beta chains presented below share a single source sample, sequenced in a study of control samples from healthy donors and cancer patients. This table comes from immunoSEQ multiplex PCR, and its TCRdb copy is limited to in-frame clones, with some not included. The sample yields about 100,000 clones, roughly 87% seen once. The sample taken for sequencing was blood. The source of these receptors is a woman aged 50 to 65 in good health.

The V gene is TRBV27, the J gene TRBJ2-3; unclear D gene. Germline-derived CDR1 and CDR2 are MNHEY and SMNVEV (reference sequence). Trimming cost V 7 bases and J 2 bases, with 13 bases left between them. The CDR3 sequence is 14 residues long. The DNA for the CDR3 is TGTGCCAGCAAGGTCGCCGGAGCCACAGATACGCAGTATTTT. Protein sequence: CASKVAGATDTQYF.

The chain combines TRBV7-2 with TRBJ2-3; 8 bases align to TRBD1. The trim removed 8 bases at V and 1 base at J, leaving 8 bases unmatched. Germline lookup yields CDR1 SGHTA and CDR2 FQGNSA. The CDR3 contains 15 residues. The CDR3 bases are TGTGCCAGCCGCCTCCCGGGACAGGGCACAGATACGCAGTATTTT. Amino acids: CASRLPGQGTDTQYF. Full variable domain (missing parts from reference TRBV7-2 and TRBJ2-3): GAGVSQSPSNKVTEKGKDVELRCDPISGHTALYWYRQSLGQGLEFLIYFQGNSAPDKSGLPSDRFSAERTGGSVSTLTIQRTQQEDSAVYLCASRLPGQGTDTQYFGPGTRLTVL.

The V call is TRBV18, the J call TRBJ2-2, with D maybe TRBD2 (6 bases). The CDR3 consists of 16 residues. The V gene lost 0 bases and the J gene lost 0 bases, with 8 bases spanning the gap. Per the germline V gene, CDR1 is KGHSH and CDR2 is LQKENI. This CDR3 reads CASSPPGLTNTGELFF. CDR3 nucleotide sequence: TGTGCCAGCTCACCACCGGGACTGACGAACACCGGGGAGCTGTTTTTT.

Of note for this clone: The same CDR3 arises from other DNA sequences in this sample as well. The genes are TRBV6-2 or TRBV6-3 and TRBJ2-2, with TRBD2 matching over 9 bases. This CDR3 spans 14 amino acids. CDR1 MNHEY and CDR2 SVGEGT come from the germline V gene. V gave up 6 bases and J gave up 3 bases; unmatched junction bases: 2. The DNA of the CDR3 is TGTGCCAGCAGCCGACTAGCGGACACCGGGGAGCTGTTTTTT. It is translated as CASSRLADTGELFF.

This chain joins TRBV20-1 and TRBJ1-4, with 7 bases aligning to TRBD1. CDR3 length: 11 residues. The J segment lost 11 bases and the V segment lost 5 bases, leaving 5 bases of the junction unmatched. The germline CDR1 and CDR2 sequences are DFQATT and SNEGSKA (reference sequence). The CDR3 sequence: CSADRDGKLFF. The CDR3 DNA reads TGCAGTGCTGACAGGGATGGGAAACTGTTTTTT.

This sequence joins TRBV6-5 and TRBJ2-3; 7 positions agree with TRBD2. CDR3 length: 16 amino acids. With 4 bases clipped from V and 3 bases from J, the junction kept 10 bases outside the gene matches. The germline V gene has CDR1 MNHEY and CDR2 SVGAGI. The DNA of the CDR3 is TGTGCCAGCAGTTCAGAAGCGGGATCAGTGACAGATACGCAGTATTTT. Residues: CASSSEAGSVTDTQYF.

This chain uses TRBV5-8 with TRBJ2-2, with D perhaps TRBD2 (6 bases). This CDR3 spans 16 amino acids. Per the germline V gene, CDR1 is SGHTS and CDR2 is YDEGEE. Trimming left V 1 base short and J 5 bases short, with 15 bases between. The CDR3 loop is CASSLSHPGRTGELFF. The CDR3 nucleotides are TGTGCCAGCAGCTTGTCTCACCCGGGGAGGACCGGGGAGCTGTTTTTT.

This chain links TRBV24-1 with TRBJ2-1; 7 nucleotides line up with TRBD1. The CDR3 loop spans 15 amino acids. Per germline, CDR1 KGHDR and CDR2 SFDVKD. The junction had 12 bases not matched to a gene; V was cut back by 9 bases and J by 5 bases. CDR3 DNA sequence: TGTGCCACCTCCGACAGGGCGGGCGGAGACAATGAGCAGTTCTTC. Translated, it gives CATSDRAGGDNEQFF.

This clone was counted once. The rearrangement links TRBV6-2 or TRBV6-3 to TRBJ2-7; D is possibly TRBD1 or TRBD2 (5 bases each). The CDR3 is 14 amino acids. Germline values: CDR1 MNHEY, CDR2 SVGEGT. The V and J ends lost 5 bases and 2 bases respectively, with 13 bases between them. The CDR3 here is CASSPPGPTYEQYF. In DNA form, the CDR3 reads TGTGCCAGCAGTCCCCCGGGGCCTACCTACGAGCAGTACTTC.

The gene calls are TRBV10-3 and TRBJ2-4; D might be TRBD2 (6 bases). V gave up 6 bases and J gave up 8 bases, with 17 bases separating them. Germline-derived CDR1 and CDR2 are ENHRY and SYGVKD. CDR3 length equals 14 residues. Here the CDR3 DNA reads TGTGCCATCAGAAACGAACTAGCTACAGACATTCAGTACTTC. It is translated as CAIRNELATDIQYF.

J is TRBJ2-3 and V is TRBV12-3 or TRBV12-4, with D unclear. Trimming cost V 1 base and J 3 bases, with 5 bases left between them. This CDR3 comprises 13 residues. The CDR3 sequence is CASSLGKTDTQYF. In nucleotides, the CDR3 is TGTGCCAGCAGTTTAGGAAAGACAGATACGCAGTATTTT.

This clone was seen only a few times. J is TRBJ1-6 and V is TRBV3-1 (or the pseudogene TRBV3-2); TRBD1 aligns across 8 bases. The germline V gene encodes CDR1 LGHDT and CDR2 YNNKEL (reference sequence). V was pared by 5 bases and J by 13 bases, with 13 bases of the junction left unmatched. The CDR3 has 15 amino acids. CDR3: CASSSGTGIDRPLHF. In nucleotides, the CDR3 is TGTGCCAGCAGCTCCGGGACAGGCATTGACCGGCCCCTCCACTTT.

The V and J genes are TRBV4-1 and TRBJ2-7, with 15 positions matching TRBD2. Trimming took 0 bases from V and 6 from J; bases not matched to a gene: 3. The CDR3 has 16 residues. Germline V gene lookup returns CDR1 MGHRA and CDR2 YSYEKL. The CDR3 coding sequence is TGCGCCAGCAGCCAAGATGCGGGACTAGCGGGAGGCGAGCAGTACGTC. Translating it yields CASSQDAGLAGGEQYV.

This clone was seen just once. The chain employs TRBV6-5 and TRBJ2-1; 8 bases fit TRBD1. Germline V CDR1 and CDR2: MNHEY, SVGAGI. The CDR3 is 15 amino acids. Germline trimming cut 2 bases from V and 3 bases from J; bases unmatched to any gene: 3. The CDR3 region is CASSYSGQGYNEQFF. The CDR3 DNA reads TGTGCCAGCAGTTACAGCGGACAGGGCTACAATGAGCAGTTCTTC.

The gene calls are TRBV18 and TRBJ2-2; 10 nucleotides align to TRBD1. Germline V gene sequence: CDR1 KGHSH, CDR2 LQKENI. The CDR3 loop spans 15 amino acids. V lost 5 bases and J lost 10; bases outside the gene matches: 10. The CDR3 protein is CASSVDGQGGVELFF. CDR3 sequence (DNA): TGTGCCAGCTCAGTGGATGGACAGGGGGGAGTGGAGCTGTTTTTT.